These 11 T cell receptor beta chains were sequenced from one sample in a study of blood T cell repertoires in COVID-19. Generated by immunoSEQ multiplex PCR, the TCRdb table keeps only in-frame clones and is missing some. The table records 150,000 to 200,000 clones, 75% to 85% of them present only once. Sequenced material: PBMCs or T cells enriched from blood (not recorded which). These TCRs come from a man between 40 and 49 years old who had recovered from COVID-19.

The genes are TRBV7-3 and TRBJ1-1; tentatively, D is TRBD1 (5 bases). With 4 bases removed from V and 4 bases from J, the gap between germline ends came to 13 bases. The CDR3 has 14 amino acids. In germline, CDR1 is SGHTA, CDR2 FQGTGA. The CDR3 nucleotides read TGTGCCAGCAGCTCCACTAGCGGGGGCACTGAAGCTTTCTTT. Translated, it gives CASSSTSGGTEAFF. Full variable domain (outside the CDR3, taken from reference TRBV7-3 and TRBJ1-1): GAGVSQTPSNKVTEKGKYVELRCDPISGHTALYWYRQSLGQGPEFLIYFQGTGAADDSGLPNDRFFAVRPEGSVSTLKIQRTERGDSAVYLCASSSTSGGTEAFFGQGTRLTVV.

The chain combines TRBV6-5 with TRBJ2-5; 8 nucleotides align to TRBD2. CDR3 length: 15 residues. Germline trimming cut 6 bases from V and 3 bases from J; bases unmatched to any gene: 9. Germline CDR1 is MNHEY and CDR2 is SVGAGI. CDR3 region: CASSRSGGGEETQYF. DNA of the CDR3: TGTGCCAGCAGCCGATCCGGGGGGGGCGAAGAGACCCAGTACTTC.

The V and J genes are TRBV6-5 and TRBJ2-7, with 8 positions matching TRBD1. Germline V CDR1 and CDR2: MNHEY, SVGAGI. The CDR3 loop spans 14 amino acids. The trim removed 6 bases at V and 1 base at J, leaving 5 bases unmatched. The CDR3 nucleotides are TGTGCCAGCAGGGTAGGGACAGGATCCTACGAGCAGTACGTC. Its translation: CASRVGTGSYEQYV.

This sequence joins TRBV1 and TRBJ1-2; TRBD1 is the table's D call, not checked against the DNA. TRBV1 is designated a pseudogene. The CDR3 runs 13 residues. The CDR3 DNA reads TGCACCAGCAGTACAGGGCCCAGGAATGGCTACACCTTC. Translation: CTSSTGPRNGYTF.

The gene calls are TRBV7-6 and TRBJ2-5, with D perhaps TRBD1 (6 bases). V was pared by 0 bases and J by 4 bases, with 6 bases between. Germline V lookup: CDR1 SGHVS, CDR2 FNYEAQ. This CDR3 spans 13 amino acids. This CDR3 reads CASSLAGGETQYF. In DNA form, the CDR3 reads TGTGCCAGCAGCTTAGCAGGGGGAGAGACCCAGTACTTC.

V gene TRBV7-9 combines with J gene TRBJ1-2, with D perhaps TRBD1 (5 bases). Trimming took off 5 bases at V and 6 bases at J, with 16 bases between the two ends. Germline CDR1 and CDR2: SEHNR and FQNEAQ (reference sequence). The CDR3 spans 14 residues. The CDR3 DNA reads TGTGCCAGCAGCCCCGACAGAGAAGTCGATGGCTACACCTTC. Protein: CASSPDREVDGYTF.

The V call is TRBV24-1, the J call TRBJ1-5; 11 bases fit TRBD1. Germline CDR1 KGHDR, CDR2 SFDVKD. CDR3 length: 13 residues. Trimming cost V 8 bases and J 6 bases; bases outside gene matches: 2. CDR3 sequence: CATTDRGLQPQHF. The CDR3 bases are TGTGCCACCACGGACAGGGGGCTTCAGCCCCAGCATTTT.

This clone was picked up many times. The rearrangement links TRBV6-5 to TRBJ1-6; D not certain. V lost 2 bases and J lost 8, with 10 bases in between. The CDR3 has 14 amino acids. Germline assignment: CDR1 MNHEY and CDR2 SVGAGI. The CDR3 sequence: CASSYGGEYSPLHF. In nucleotides, the CDR3 is TGTGCCAGCAGTTACGGCGGGGAGTATTCACCCCTCCACTTT.

The table lists this clone with a few counts. The chain couples TRBV11-2 to TRBJ1-2; tentative D call: TRBD1 (6 bases). Germline CDR1 is SGHAT and CDR2 is FQNNGV. The CDR3 spans 12 residues. V was clipped by 5 bases and J by 7 bases, with 11 bases between them. CDR3 loop: CASSQPGVGYTF. CDR3 in DNA: TGTGCCAGCAGCCAGCCAGGGGTTGGCTACACCTTC.

This rearrangement joins TRBV2 to TRBJ1-1; a possible D gene is TRBD1 (6 bases). From germline, CDR1 is SNHLY and CDR2 FYNNEI. The V and J ends lost 7 bases and 4 bases respectively, with 13 bases between them. This CDR3 comprises 13 residues. The CDR3 DNA reads as TGTGCCAGCACAGGGGAAATGGGCACTGAAGCTTTCTTT. This translates into CASTGEMGTEAFF.

This clone appeared a few times. The rearrangement joins TRBV2 to TRBJ2-3; D is uncertain. There are 15 residues in the CDR3. Germline V gives CDR1 SNHLY, CDR2 FYNNEI. V dropped 0 bases and J dropped 10 bases, with 17 bases sitting between them. The CDR3 DNA sequence: TGTGCCAGCAGTGAAGCGCTTCGAGGCTTTGGCCCGCAGTATTTT. It yields the protein CASSEALRGFGPQYF.